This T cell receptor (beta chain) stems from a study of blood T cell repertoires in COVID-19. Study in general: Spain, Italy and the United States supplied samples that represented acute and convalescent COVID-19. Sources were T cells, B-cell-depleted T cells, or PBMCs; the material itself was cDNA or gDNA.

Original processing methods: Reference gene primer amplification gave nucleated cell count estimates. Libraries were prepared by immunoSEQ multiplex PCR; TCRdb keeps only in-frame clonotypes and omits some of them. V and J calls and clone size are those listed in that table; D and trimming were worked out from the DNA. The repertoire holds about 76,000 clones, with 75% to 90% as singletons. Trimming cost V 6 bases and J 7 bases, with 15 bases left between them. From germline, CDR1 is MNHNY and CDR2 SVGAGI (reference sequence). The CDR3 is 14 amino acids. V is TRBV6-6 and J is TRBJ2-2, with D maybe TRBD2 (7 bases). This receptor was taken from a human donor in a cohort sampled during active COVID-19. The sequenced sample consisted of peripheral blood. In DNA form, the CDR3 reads TGTGCCAGCAGCCCCGCGGGGGCCAGCGGGGAGCTGTTTTTT. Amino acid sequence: CASSPAGASGELFF.